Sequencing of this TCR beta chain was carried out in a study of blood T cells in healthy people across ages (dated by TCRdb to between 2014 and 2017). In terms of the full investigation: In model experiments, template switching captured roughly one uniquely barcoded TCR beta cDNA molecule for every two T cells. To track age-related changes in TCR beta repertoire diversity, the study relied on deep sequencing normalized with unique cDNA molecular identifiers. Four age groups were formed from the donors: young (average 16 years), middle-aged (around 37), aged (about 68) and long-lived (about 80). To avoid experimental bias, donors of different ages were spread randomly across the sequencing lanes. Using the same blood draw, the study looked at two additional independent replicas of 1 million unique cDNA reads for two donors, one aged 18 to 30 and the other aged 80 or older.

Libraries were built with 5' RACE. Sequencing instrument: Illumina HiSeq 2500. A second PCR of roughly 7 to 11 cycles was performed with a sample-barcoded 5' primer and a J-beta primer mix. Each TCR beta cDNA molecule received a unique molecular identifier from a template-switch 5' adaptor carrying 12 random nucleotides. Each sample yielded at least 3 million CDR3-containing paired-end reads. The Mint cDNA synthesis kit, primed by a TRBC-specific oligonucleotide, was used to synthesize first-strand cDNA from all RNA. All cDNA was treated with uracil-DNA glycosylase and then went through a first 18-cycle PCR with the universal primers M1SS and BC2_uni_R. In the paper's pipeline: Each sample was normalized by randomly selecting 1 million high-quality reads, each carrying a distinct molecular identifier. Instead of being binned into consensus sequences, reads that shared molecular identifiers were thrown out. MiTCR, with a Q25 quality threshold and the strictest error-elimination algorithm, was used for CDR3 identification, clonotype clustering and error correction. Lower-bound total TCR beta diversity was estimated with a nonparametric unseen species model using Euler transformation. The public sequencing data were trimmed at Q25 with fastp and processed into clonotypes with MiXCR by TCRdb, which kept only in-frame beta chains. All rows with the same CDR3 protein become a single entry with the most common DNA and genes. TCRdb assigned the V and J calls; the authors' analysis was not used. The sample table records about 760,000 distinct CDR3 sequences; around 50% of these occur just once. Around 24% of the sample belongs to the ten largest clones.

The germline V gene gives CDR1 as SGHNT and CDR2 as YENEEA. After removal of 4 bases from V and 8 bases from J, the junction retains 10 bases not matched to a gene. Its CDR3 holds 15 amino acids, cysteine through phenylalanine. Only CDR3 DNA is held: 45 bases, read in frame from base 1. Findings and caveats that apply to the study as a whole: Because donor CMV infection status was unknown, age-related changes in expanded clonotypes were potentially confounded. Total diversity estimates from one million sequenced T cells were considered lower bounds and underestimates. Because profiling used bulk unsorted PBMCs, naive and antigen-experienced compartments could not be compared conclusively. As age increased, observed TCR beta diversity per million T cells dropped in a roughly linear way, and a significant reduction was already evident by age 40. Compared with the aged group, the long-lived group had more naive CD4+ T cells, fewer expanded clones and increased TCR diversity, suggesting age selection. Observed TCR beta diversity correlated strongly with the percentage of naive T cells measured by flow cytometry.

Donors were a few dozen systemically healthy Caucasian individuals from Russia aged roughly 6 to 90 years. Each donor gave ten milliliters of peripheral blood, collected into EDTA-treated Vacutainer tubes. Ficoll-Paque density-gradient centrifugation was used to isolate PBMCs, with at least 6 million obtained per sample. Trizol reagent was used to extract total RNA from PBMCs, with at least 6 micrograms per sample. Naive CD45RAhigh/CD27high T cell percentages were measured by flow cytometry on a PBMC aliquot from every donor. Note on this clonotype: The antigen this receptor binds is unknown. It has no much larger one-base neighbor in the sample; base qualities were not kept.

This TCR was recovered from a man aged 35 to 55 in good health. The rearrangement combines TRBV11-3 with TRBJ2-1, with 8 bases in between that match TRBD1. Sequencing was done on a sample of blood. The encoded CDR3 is CASSSGGASYHEQFF. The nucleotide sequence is TGTGCCAGCAGCTCAGGGGGCGCGAGTTACCATGAGCAGTTCTTC.